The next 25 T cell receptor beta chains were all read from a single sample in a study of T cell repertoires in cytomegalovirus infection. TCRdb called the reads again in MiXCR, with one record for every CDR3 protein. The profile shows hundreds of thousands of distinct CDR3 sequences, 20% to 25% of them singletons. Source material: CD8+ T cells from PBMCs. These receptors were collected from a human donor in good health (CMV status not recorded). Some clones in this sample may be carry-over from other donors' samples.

The CDR3 protein is CAISESGQEQETQYF. Written as DNA, the CDR3 is TGTGCCATCAGTGAGTCCGGACAGGAGCAAGAGACCCAGTACTTC. The rearrangement links TRBV10-3 to TRBJ2-5, with 7 bases matching TRBD1. J lost 2 bases, V lost 0 bases, and 3 bases had no gene match. The CDR3 contains 15 residues. Per the germline V gene, CDR1 is ENHRY and CDR2 is SYGVKD.

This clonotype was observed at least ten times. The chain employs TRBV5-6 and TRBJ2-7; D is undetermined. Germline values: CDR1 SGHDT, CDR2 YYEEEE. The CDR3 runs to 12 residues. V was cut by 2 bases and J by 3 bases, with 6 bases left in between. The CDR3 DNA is TGTGCCAGCAGCTTAGGCGGCTACGAGCAGTACGTC. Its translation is CASSLGGYEQYV.

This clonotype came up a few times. The CDR3: CASSPMGQGLYNEQFF. The CDR3, as DNA: TGTGCCAGCAGCCCCATGGGACAGGGACTGTACAATGAGCAGTTCTTC. The chain combines TRBV7-3 with TRBJ2-1, with 9 bases fitting TRBD1. V lost 5 bases, J lost 4 bases, and 9 bases stayed unmatched. The V gene's germline CDR1 is SGHTA and CDR2 FQGTGA. This CDR3 is built from 16 residues.

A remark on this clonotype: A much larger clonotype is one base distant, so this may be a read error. The CDR3 protein is CASSLSKGADTQYF. The CDR3 bases are TGTGCCAGCAGCTTGTCTAAGGGAGCAGATACGCAGTATTTT. The V gene is TRBV5-3, the J gene TRBJ2-3; a possible D gene is TRBD2 (5 bases). TRBV5-3 is annotated as an ORF whose role is uncertain. The CDR3 contains 14 residues.

CDR3 DNA sequence: TGCAGCGTTCTCCGGGGGCCCAACTATGGCTACACCTTC. Amino acid sequence: CSVLRGPNYGYTF. J is TRBJ1-2 and V is TRBV29-1; TRBD1 might be the D (6 bases). The CDR3 has 13 amino acids. With 5 bases removed from V and 2 bases from J, the gap between germline ends came to 12 bases. Germline V gene sequence: CDR1 SQVTM, CDR2 ANQGSEA.

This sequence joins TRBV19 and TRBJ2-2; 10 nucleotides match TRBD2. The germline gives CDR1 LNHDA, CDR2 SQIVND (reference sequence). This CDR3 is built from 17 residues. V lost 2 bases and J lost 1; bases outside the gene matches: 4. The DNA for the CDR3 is TGTGCCAGTAGTATATTAGCGGGGGGACAGAACACCGGGGAGCTGTTTTTT. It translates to CASSILAGGQNTGELFF.

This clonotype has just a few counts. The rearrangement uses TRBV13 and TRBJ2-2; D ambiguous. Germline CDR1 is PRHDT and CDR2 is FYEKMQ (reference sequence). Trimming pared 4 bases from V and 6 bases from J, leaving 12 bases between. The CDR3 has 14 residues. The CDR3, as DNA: TGTGCCAGCAGCTCCTTTTTTAGGGCCGGGGAGCTGTTTTTT. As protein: CASSSFFRAGELFF.

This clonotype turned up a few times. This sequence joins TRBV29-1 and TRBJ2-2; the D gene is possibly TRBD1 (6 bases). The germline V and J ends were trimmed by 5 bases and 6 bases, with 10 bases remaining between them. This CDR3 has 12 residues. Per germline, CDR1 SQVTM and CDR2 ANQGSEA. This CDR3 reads CSVYRASGELFF. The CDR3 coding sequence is TGCAGCGTTTACAGGGCTTCCGGGGAGCTGTTTTTT.

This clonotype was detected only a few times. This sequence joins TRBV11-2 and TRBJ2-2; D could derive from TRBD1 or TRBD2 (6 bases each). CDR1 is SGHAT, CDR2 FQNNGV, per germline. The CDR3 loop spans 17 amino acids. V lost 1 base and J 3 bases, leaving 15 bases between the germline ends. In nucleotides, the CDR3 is TGTGCCAGCAGCTTAGGTTGGGGGGCCCTCGACACCGGGGAGCTGTTTTTT. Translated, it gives CASSLGWGALDTGELFF.

The CDR3 coding sequence is TGTGCCAGCAGTCCTATTCGGACAGGGGACGATGAGCAGTTCTTC. This codes for CASSPIRTGDDEQFF. V is TRBV7-9 and J is TRBJ2-1, with TRBD1 identical over 9 bases. The CDR3 consists of 15 residues. Germline V gene sequence: CDR1 SEHNR, CDR2 FQNEAQ (reference sequence). With 6 bases clipped from V and 8 bases from J, the junction kept 11 bases outside the gene matches.

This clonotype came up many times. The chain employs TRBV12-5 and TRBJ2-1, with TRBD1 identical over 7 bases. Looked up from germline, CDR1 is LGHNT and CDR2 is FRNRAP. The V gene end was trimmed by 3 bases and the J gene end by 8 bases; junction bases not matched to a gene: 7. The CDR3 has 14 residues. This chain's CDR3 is CASGFGDSSDEQFF. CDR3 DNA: TGTGCTAGTGGTTTCGGGGACAGTAGCGATGAGCAGTTCTTC.

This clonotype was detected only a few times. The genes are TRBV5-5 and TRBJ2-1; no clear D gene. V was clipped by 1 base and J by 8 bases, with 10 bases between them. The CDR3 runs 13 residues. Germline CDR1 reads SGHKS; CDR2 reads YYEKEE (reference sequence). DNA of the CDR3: TGTGCCAGCAGCTTGTCTAGTATCTATGAGCAGTTCTTC. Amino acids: CASSLSSIYEQFF.

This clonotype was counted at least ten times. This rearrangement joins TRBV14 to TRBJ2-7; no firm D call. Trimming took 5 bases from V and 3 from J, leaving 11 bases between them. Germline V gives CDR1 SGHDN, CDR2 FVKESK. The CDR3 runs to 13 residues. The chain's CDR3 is CASSLVVGYEQYF. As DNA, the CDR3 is TGTGCCAGCAGCTTAGTTGTAGGCTACGAGCAGTACTTC.

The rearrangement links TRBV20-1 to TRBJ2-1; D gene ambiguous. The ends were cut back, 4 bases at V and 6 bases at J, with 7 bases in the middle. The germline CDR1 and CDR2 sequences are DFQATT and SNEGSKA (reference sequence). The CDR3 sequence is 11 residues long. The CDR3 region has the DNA TGCAGTGCTAACCTCGCCAATGAGCAGTTCTTC. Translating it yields CSANLANEQFF.

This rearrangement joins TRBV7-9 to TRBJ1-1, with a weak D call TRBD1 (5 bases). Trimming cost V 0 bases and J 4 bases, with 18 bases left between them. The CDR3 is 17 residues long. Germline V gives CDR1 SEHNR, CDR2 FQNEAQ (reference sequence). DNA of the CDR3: TGTGCCAGCAGCTTAGCGCTACTCGACTGGGGGATCACTGAAGCTTTCTTT. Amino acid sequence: CASSLALLDWGITEAFF.

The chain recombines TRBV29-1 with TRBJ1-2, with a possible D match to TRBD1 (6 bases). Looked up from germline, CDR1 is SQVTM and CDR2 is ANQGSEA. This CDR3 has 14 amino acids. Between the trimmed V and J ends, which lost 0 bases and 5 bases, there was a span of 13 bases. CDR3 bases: TGCAGCGTTGAAGATACAGGGCGTTATTATGGCTACACCTTC. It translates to CSVEDTGRYYGYTF.

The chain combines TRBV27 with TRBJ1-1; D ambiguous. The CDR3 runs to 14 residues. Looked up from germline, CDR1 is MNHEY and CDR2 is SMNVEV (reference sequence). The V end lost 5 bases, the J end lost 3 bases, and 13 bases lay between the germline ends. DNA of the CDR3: TGTGCCAGCAGTAACGGGCCCGGGGACACTGAAGCTTTCTTT. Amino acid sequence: CASSNGPGDTEAFF.

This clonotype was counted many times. The CDR3 is CASSFSGTGELFF. CDR3 bases: TGTGCCAGCAGCTTTTCCGGGACCGGGGAGCTGTTTTTT. The gene calls are TRBV7-6 and TRBJ2-2, with no clear D. Germline V gene data show CDR1 as SGHVS and CDR2 as FNYEAQ. This CDR3 comprises 13 residues. V was shortened by 3 bases and J by 5 bases, with 7 bases between the two germline ends.

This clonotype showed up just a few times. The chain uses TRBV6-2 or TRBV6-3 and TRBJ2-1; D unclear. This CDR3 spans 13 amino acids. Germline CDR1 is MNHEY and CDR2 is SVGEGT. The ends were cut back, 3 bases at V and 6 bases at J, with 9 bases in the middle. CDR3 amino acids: CASSYPASNEQFF. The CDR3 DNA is TGTGCCAGCAGTTATCCCGCCTCCAATGAGCAGTTCTTC.

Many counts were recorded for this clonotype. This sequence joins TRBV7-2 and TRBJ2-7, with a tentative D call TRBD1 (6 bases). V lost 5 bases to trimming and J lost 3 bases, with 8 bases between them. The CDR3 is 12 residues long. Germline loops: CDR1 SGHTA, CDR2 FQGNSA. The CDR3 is CASSGGLYEQYF. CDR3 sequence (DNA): TGTGCCAGCAGCGGGGGCCTCTACGAGCAGTACTTC.

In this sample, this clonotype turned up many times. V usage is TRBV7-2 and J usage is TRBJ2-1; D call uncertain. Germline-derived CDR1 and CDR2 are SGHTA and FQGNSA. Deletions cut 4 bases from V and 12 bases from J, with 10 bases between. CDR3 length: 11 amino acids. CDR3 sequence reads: CASSSNWPQFF. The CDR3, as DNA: TGTGCCAGCAGCTCTAACTGGCCGCAGTTCTTC.

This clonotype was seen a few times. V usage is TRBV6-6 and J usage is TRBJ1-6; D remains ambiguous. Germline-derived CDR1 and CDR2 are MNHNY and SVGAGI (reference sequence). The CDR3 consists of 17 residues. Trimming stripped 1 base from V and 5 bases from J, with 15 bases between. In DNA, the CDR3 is TGTGCCAGCAGTTACTGGGCGAGGACGGAAGATAATTCACCCCTCCACTTT. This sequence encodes CASSYWARTEDNSPLHF.

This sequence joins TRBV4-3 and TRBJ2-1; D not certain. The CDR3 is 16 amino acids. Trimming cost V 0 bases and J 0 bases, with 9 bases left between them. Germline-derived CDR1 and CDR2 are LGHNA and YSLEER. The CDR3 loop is CASSQEASTSYNEQFF. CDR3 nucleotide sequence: TGCGCCAGCAGCCAAGAGGCCTCTACCTCCTACAATGAGCAGTTCTTC.

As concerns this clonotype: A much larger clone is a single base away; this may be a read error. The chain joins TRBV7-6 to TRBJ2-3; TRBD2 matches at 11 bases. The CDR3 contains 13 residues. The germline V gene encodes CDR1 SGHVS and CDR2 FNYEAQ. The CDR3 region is CATTSGVSETQYF. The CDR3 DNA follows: TGTGCCACGACTAGCGGGGTTTCAGAAACGCAGTATTTT.

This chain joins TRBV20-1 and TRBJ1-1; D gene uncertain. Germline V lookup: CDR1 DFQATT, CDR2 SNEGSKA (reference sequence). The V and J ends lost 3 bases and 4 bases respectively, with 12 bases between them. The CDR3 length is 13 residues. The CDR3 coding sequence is TGCAGTGCTAGCACCGGGCACGGCACTGAAGCTTTCTTT. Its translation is CSASTGHGTEAFF.